This T cell receptor (beta chain) was sequenced in a study of shared clonotypes between healthy human individuals. The germline V gene encodes CDR1 MNHEY and CDR2 SMNVEV (reference sequence). Trimming cost V 3 bases and J 1 base, with 6 bases left between them. The CDR3 spans 13 residues. The naive CD8 subset, CD45RO-negative cells positively selected for CCR7, excluded terminally differentiated effector memory CD45RA+ cells. As for this clone: The same CDR3 arises from other DNA sequences in this sample as well.

Repertoires were generated with immunoSEQ multiplex PCR, while TCRdb's copy carries only in-frame clones and drops some. The repertoire holds around 1.9 million clones, with 90% to 95% as singletons. This receptor was obtained from a man between 18 and 29 years old in good health. Some clones in this sample may be carry-over from other donors' samples. What was sequenced was naive CD8+ T cells from PBMCs. The chain links TRBV27 to TRBJ1-1; no reliable D call. CDR3 nucleotides: TGTGCCAGCAGTTTGGGGAAGAACACTGAAGCTTTCTTT. Translation: CASSLGKNTEAFF.